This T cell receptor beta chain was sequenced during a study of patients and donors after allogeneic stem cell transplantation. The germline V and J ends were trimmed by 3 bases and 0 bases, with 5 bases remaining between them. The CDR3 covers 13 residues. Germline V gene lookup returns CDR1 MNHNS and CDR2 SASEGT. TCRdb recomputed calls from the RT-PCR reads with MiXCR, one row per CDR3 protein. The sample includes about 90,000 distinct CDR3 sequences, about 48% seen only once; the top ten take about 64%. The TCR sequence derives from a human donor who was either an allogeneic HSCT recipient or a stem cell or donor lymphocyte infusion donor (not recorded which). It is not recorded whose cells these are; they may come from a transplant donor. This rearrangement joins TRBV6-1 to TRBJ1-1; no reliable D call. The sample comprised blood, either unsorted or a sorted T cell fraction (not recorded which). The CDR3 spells CASSDGMNTEAFF. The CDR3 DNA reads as TGTGCCAGCAGTGACGGTATGAACACTGAAGCTTTCTTT.